The clone carrying this TCR beta chain has only one observation. Antigen specificity is unknown. The data originate from a study of siplizumab effects on memory and regulatory T cells. Study conclusions and caveats: Alloreactive clones mapping to unstimulated subsets formed only a minor fraction. Memory cells that were CD4+ and unstimulated gave rise to alloreactive sequences, which siplizumab significantly reduced. Apparently more diverse than memory cells, naive T cells also seemed major alloresponse contributors.

Clones were sequenced by immunoSEQ multiplex PCR, and TCRdb holds only the in-frame ones, with some missing. The table shows more than 90,000 clones, with about 95% occurring only once. The length of the CDR3 is 16 residues. Trimming removed 6 bases from V and 4 bases from J, with 21 bases in between. Germline-derived CDR1 and CDR2 are PRHDT and FYEKMQ (reference sequence). Sample: non-Treg CD4+ T cells sorted from blood. This receptor was obtained from a human donor in good health. The chain has TRBV13 and TRBJ1-1; a possible D gene is TRBD1 (6 bases). CDR3 nucleotides: TGTGCCAGCAGACGTCTTCTTTCAGGGGCGGTCACTGAAGCTTTCTTT. Protein sequence: CASRRLLSGAVTEAFF.